This entry concerns a single T cell receptor beta chain. Its antigen is unidentified. This specimen belongs to a study of shared clonotypes between healthy human individuals. Study-level results: Naive CD4 clonotypes were shared across several donors at roughly 5%.

Memory CD4+ cells were the fraction left after CD45RA+ naive selection. It was across several immunoSEQ plates that each subset's genomic DNA was evenly split. In the study's own analysis: There were no quality scores in the junction-only immunoSEQ sequences, so filtering differed. Generated by immunoSEQ multiplex PCR, the TCRdb table keeps only in-frame clones and is missing some. That table furnishes V, J and clone size, whereas the DNA furnished D and trimming. The sample holds over a million clones; roughly 74% are singletons and the top ten take 0.5% to 0.65%. V lost 11 bases and J lost 2, with 25 bases in between. This CDR3 spans 16 amino acids. Germline loops: CDR1 ENHRY, CDR2 SYGVKD.

Sequenced material: memory CD4+ T cells from PBMCs. Subset indicated: CD45RA-negative fraction. The source of this sequence is a man aged 18 to 29 in good health. Some clones in this sample may be carry-over from other donors' samples. The chain couples TRBV10-3 to TRBJ2-7, with D possibly being TRBD1 (5 bases). This chain's CDR3 is CAASGSAATFTYEQYF. The CDR3 bases are TGTGCCGCATCAGGGTCGGCAGCCACCTTTACCTACGAGCAGTACTTC.